In its sample, the clone carrying this T cell receptor (beta chain) was seen once. Its specificity is unknown. Sequencing was performed with immunoSEQ multiplex PCR; in TCRdb, only in-frame clones are kept and a portion is missing. In the table there are approximately 57,000 clones, 75% to 85% of which are singletons. The sample originates from a study of OX40 agonist ivuxolimab in advanced cancers. Overall study findings and caveats: Among the least clonally expanded were partial responders at 0.1-3.0 mg/kg.

The CDR3 sequence is 17 residues long. The V gene's germline CDR1 is SGHTA and CDR2 FQGNSA. V lost 5 bases and J 5 bases, leaving 21 bases between the germline ends. This sample comprised CD4+ or CD8+ T cells sorted from blood, obtained in a trial of the OX40 agonist ivuxolimab. The chain links TRBV7-2 to TRBJ2-2, with D perhaps TRBD1 or TRBD2 (6 bases each). The TCR originated in an adult with an advanced solid tumor such as melanoma, head and neck, liver or kidney cancer. CDR3 residues: CASSRAGQGRGTGELFF. CDR3 DNA sequence: TGTGCCAGCAGCCGCGCGGGTCAGGGGCGGGGTACCGGGGAGCTGTTTTTT.